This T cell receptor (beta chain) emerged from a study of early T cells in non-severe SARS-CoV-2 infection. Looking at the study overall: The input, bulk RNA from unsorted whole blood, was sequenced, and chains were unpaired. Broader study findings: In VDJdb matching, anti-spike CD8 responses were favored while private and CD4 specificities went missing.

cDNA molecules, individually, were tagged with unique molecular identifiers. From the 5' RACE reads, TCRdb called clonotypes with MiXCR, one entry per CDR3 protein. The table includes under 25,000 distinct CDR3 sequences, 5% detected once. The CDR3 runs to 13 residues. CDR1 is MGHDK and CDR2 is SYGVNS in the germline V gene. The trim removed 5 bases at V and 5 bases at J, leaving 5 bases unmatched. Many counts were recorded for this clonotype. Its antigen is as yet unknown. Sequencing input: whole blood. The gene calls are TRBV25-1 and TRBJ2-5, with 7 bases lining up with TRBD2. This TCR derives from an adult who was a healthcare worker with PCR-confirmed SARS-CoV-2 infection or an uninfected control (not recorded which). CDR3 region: CASSPTSDETQYF. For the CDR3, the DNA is TGTGCCAGCAGTCCAACTAGCGATGAGACCCAGTACTTC. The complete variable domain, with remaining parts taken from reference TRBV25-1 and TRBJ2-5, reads EADIYQTPRYLVIGTGKKITLECSQTMGHDKMYWYQQDPGMELHLIHYSYGVNSTEKGDLSSESTVSRIRTEHFPLTLESARPSHTSQYLCASSPTSDETQYFGPGTRLLVL.